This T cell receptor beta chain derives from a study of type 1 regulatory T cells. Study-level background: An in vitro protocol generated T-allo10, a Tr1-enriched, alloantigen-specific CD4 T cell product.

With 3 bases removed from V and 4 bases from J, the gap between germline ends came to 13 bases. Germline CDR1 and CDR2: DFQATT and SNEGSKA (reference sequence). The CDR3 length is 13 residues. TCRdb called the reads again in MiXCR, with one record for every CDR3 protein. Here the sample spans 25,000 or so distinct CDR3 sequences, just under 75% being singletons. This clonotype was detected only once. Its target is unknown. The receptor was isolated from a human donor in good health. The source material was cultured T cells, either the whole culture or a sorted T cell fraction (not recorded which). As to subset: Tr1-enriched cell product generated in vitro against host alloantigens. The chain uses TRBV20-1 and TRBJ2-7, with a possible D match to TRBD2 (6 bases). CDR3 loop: CSARFPGTYEQYF. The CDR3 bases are TGCAGTGCTAGGTTTCCAGGGACTTACGAGCAGTACTTC.